The 32 T cell receptor beta chains below come from one sample, sequenced in a study of T cell repertoires in cytomegalovirus infection. These TCRs are of unknown antigen specificity. TCRdb fed the reads into MiXCR, producing one record per CDR3 protein. Counted here are around 500,000 distinct CDR3 sequences, under 55% occurring once; the ten biggest clones make up 43%. The sample in question was cultured PBMCs, obtained from culture after CMV antigen stimulation. These receptors all come from a human donor in good health (CMV status not recorded). Some clones in this sample may be carry-over from other donors' samples.

The sample holds a few counts of this clonotype. This rearrangement joins TRBV12-3 or TRBV12-4 to TRBJ2-4; TRBD2 might be the D (5 bases). The length of the CDR3 is 16 residues. Trimming left V 3 bases short and J 3 bases short, with 15 bases between. CDR3: CASSFGVGMVKNIQYF. As DNA, the CDR3 is TGTGCCAGCAGTTTCGGGGTGGGAATGGTCAAAAACATTCAGTACTTC.

This clonotype has more than one count but fewer than ten. The rearrangement links TRBV10-3 to TRBJ2-5, with 8 bases that match TRBD1. Per germline, CDR1 ENHRY and CDR2 SYGVKD. Trimming at V came to 4 bases and at J to 5 bases, leaving 3 bases not matched to a gene. This CDR3 is 13 amino acids long. The CDR3 spells CAISGTGLETQYF. CDR3 bases: TGTGCCATCAGTGGGACAGGGCTGGAGACCCAGTACTTC.

The chain has TRBV20-1 and TRBJ2-3; unclear D gene. The germline CDR1 and CDR2 sequences are DFQATT and SNEGSKA (reference sequence). This CDR3 has 13 amino acids. The ends were cut back, 6 bases at V and 6 bases at J, with 16 bases in the middle. The CDR3 DNA is TGCAGTGCCGGCCCCGTGGACCTCGATACGCAGTATTTT. Residues: CSAGPVDLDTQYF.

The chain links TRBV10-3 to TRBJ2-5; 11 bases align to TRBD2. The J segment lost 2 bases and the V segment lost 6 bases, leaving 2 bases of the junction unmatched. The germline V gene has CDR1 ENHRY and CDR2 SYGVKD. This CDR3 region has 14 residues. CDR3 nucleotides: TGTGCCATCAGGGGACTAGCGGATCAAGAGACCCAGTACTTC. Protein: CAIRGLADQETQYF.

The chain has TRBV20-1 and TRBJ1-5, with no clear D. In germline, CDR1 is DFQATT, CDR2 SNEGSKA (reference sequence). This CDR3 comprises 13 residues. The V gene lost 0 bases and the J gene lost 5 bases, with 8 bases spanning the gap. The CDR3 nucleotides are TGCAGTGCTAGAGATAAGACTGATCAGCCCCAGCATTTT. Encoded protein: CSARDKTDQPQHF.

The chain combines TRBV7-2 with TRBJ2-5; a possible D gene is TRBD1 (5 bases). CDR3 size: 12 residues. Germline CDR1 and CDR2: SGHTA and FQGNSA. Trimming pared 2 bases from V and 9 bases from J, leaving 10 bases between. The CDR3 protein is CASSLPGHPQYF. The DNA for the CDR3 is TGTGCCAGCAGCTTACCAGGACACCCCCAGTACTTC.

The table lists this clonotype with a count of one. V is TRBV29-1 and J is TRBJ2-7; 10 nucleotides agree with TRBD1. This CDR3 has 15 residues. Germline CDR1 is SQVTM and CDR2 is ANQGSEA. Trimming removed 6 bases from V and 5 bases from J; junction bases left unmatched: 13. CDR3 sequence reads: CSVLRWTGGRDEQYF. CDR3 coding DNA: TGCAGCGTCCTTAGATGGACAGGGGGTAGGGACGAGCAGTACTTC.

This sequence joins TRBV7-8 and TRBJ1-5; 8 bases are a match to TRBD1. The CDR3 loop spans 16 amino acids. J was trimmed by 1 base and V by 3 bases; bases with no gene match: 5. Germline V gene data show CDR1 as SGHVS and CDR2 as FQNEAQ. CDR3 region: CASSFGQGGSNQPQHF. CDR3 nucleotides: TGTGCCAGCAGCTTCGGACAGGGAGGCAGCAATCAGCCCCAGCATTTT.

V gene TRBV12-3 or TRBV12-4 combines with J gene TRBJ2-7, with 7 bases matching TRBD2. V trimming: 7 bases; J trimming: 4 bases; junction bases outside the gene matches: 10. The CDR3 has 14 residues. In DNA form, the CDR3 reads TGTGCCAGCACCTTGGGGGGGGATAGATACGAGCAGTACTTC. It specifies CASTLGGDRYEQYF.

This clonotype came up a few times. The rearrangement joins TRBV7-9 to TRBJ2-2; D call uncertain. The CDR3 has 11 residues. The germline V and J ends were trimmed by 5 bases and 7 bases, with 5 bases remaining between them. The germline V gene has CDR1 SEHNR and CDR2 FQNEAQ (reference sequence). This CDR3 is CASSRIGELFF. In DNA form, the CDR3 reads TGTGCCAGCAGCCGAATCGGGGAGCTGTTTTTT. Full variable domain (rest looked up from reference TRBV7-9 and TRBJ2-2): DTGVSQNPRHKITKRGQNVTFRCDPISEHNRLYWYRQTLGQGPEFLTYFQNEAQLEKSRLLSDRFSAERPKGSFSTLEIQRTEQGDSAMYLCASSRIGELFFGEGSRLTVL.

This clonotype has only a few counts. This chain links TRBV6-2 or TRBV6-3 with TRBJ2-2; 10 nucleotides agree with TRBD2. The CDR3 covers 16 residues. V was pared by 4 bases and J by 5 bases, with 7 bases of the junction left unmatched. Germline-derived CDR1 and CDR2 are MNHEY and SVGEGT. The DNA of the CDR3 is TGTGCCAGCAGTTCCTCTCTAGCGGGAGTGACCGGGGAGCTGTTTTTT. Translated, it gives CASSSSLAGVTGELFF.

This clonotype was observed a handful of times. The chain recombines TRBV6-1 with TRBJ2-6; the D is unclear. CDR3 length: 17 residues. Trimming took off 1 base at V and 4 bases at J, with 14 bases between the two ends. In germline, CDR1 is MNHNS, CDR2 SASEGT. In DNA form, the CDR3 reads TGTGCCAGCAGTGAAGTTTACGTAGAGAGCGGGGCCAACGTCCTGACTTTC. It translates to CASSEVYVESGANVLTF.

The rearrangement links TRBV12-3 or TRBV12-4 to TRBJ2-2; tentatively, D is TRBD1 or TRBD2 (5 bases each). This CDR3 is 14 amino acids long. The V end was cut by 11 bases, the J end by 4 bases, with 17 bases between. The DNA of the CDR3 is TGTGCCGGCCGTGTTGGGGGTGGCACCGGGGAGCTGTTTTTT. Translating it yields CAGRVGGGTGELFF.

This clonotype has more than one count but fewer than ten. The V gene is TRBV6-1, the J gene TRBJ2-3; weak D call: TRBD1 (6 bases). The germline V and J ends were trimmed by 10 bases and 1 base, with 12 bases remaining between them. Germline V lookup: CDR1 MNHNS, CDR2 SASEGT. The CDR3 is made up of 13 amino acids. CDR3 coding DNA: TGTGCCACCCGAGGGGGAGGCACAGATACGCAGTATTTT. It is translated as CATRGGGTDTQYF.

There are many counts of this clonotype. This chain uses TRBV7-2 with TRBJ2-3, with TRBD2 as a possible D gene (6 bases). There are 16 residues in the CDR3. CDR1 and CDR2 (germline): SGHTA, FQGNSA. The V end was cut by 5 bases, the J end by 4 bases, with 19 bases between. The CDR3 is CASSLRLVGHSDTQYF. DNA of the CDR3: TGTGCCAGCAGCCTAAGACTAGTCGGACACTCAGATACGCAGTATTTT.

DNA of the CDR3: TGTGCCAGCAGAGCCGGGTCCCTCGATGGCTACACCTTC. Its protein product is CASRAGSLDGYTF. The V call is TRBV2, the J call TRBJ1-2; D not certain. V lost 6 bases and J 6 bases, leaving 14 bases between the germline ends. CDR3 length: 13 amino acids. Germline values: CDR1 SNHLY, CDR2 FYNNEI.

This chain links TRBV4-1 with TRBJ2-7; D is unresolved. Looked up from germline, CDR1 is MGHRA and CDR2 is YSYEKL. The CDR3 runs 14 residues. Trimming stripped 0 bases from V and 1 base from J, with 7 bases between. CDR3 coding DNA: TGCGCCAGCAGCCAAGAGGTTAGATCCTACGAGCAGTACTTC. Amino acid sequence: CASSQEVRSYEQYF.

This clonotype was counted only a few times. V gene TRBV7-6 combines with J gene TRBJ2-5, with 9 bases that match TRBD1. Germline V gives CDR1 SGHVS, CDR2 FNYEAQ. Trimming removed 6 bases from V and 5 bases from J; junction bases left unmatched: 7. The CDR3 length is 14 residues. In nucleotides, the CDR3 is TGTGCCAGCAGTTTTGGACAGGGGAGGGAGACCCAGTACTTC. This codes for CASSFGQGRETQYF. The full variable domain, rest sourced from reference TRBV7-6 and TRBJ2-5, is GAGVSQSPRYKVTKRGQDVALRCDPISGHVSLYWYRQALGQGPEFLTYFNYEAQQDKSGLPNDRFSAERPEGSISTLTIQRTEQRDSAMYRCASSFGQGRETQYFGPGTRLLVL.

Here the CDR3 reads CASSYSISGRETQYF. In nucleotides, the CDR3 is TGTGCCAGCAGTTACTCGATATCAGGGAGGGAGACCCAGTACTTC. The chain recombines TRBV6-6 with TRBJ2-5; a weak D match, TRBD2 (6 bases). Germline CDR1 is MNHNY and CDR2 is SVGAGI (reference sequence). This CDR3 is 15 amino acids long. V lost 0 bases and J 5 bases, leaving 13 bases between the germline ends.

This clonotype was seen a handful of times. This chain links TRBV7-2 with TRBJ2-1, with 9 bases fitting TRBD2. The germline V gene has CDR1 SGHTA and CDR2 FQGNSA. J gave up 10 bases and V 1 base, and 14 bases lay outside the gene matches. The CDR3 is 17 amino acids. This CDR3 is CASSLVSLAGRVREQFF. The CDR3 DNA reads TGTGCCAGCAGCTTAGTTTCCCTAGCGGGACGGGTGAGAGAGCAGTTCTTC.

There are a few counts of this clonotype. This chain connects TRBV7-6 to TRBJ1-1, with D perhaps matching TRBD1 (5 bases). There are 14 residues in the CDR3. Germline V lookup: CDR1 SGHVS, CDR2 FNYEAQ. Trimming shortened V by 1 base and J by 5 bases, and 11 bases separated the two germline ends. The CDR3 coding sequence is TGTGCCAGCAGCTTAGATCCAGGGTCTACTGAAGCTTTCTTT. Its translation: CASSLDPGSTEAFF.

J is TRBJ2-2 and V is TRBV12-3 or TRBV12-4; 7 bases fit TRBD1. After removal of 9 bases from V and 7 bases from J, the junction contained 26 bases not matched to a gene. This CDR3 is 19 amino acids long. CDR3: CARGPRRTGSAKDLGELFF. The CDR3 nucleotides read TGTGCCAGAGGCCCCAGGAGGACAGGTTCCGCGAAAGATCTCGGGGAGCTGTTTTTT.

This clonotype was detected only once. The chain recombines TRBV6-1 with TRBJ2-5; D might be TRBD1 (6 bases). The V gene's germline CDR1 is MNHNS and CDR2 SASEGT. This CDR3 has 14 amino acids. Trimming removed 8 bases at V and 1 base at J, with 14 bases between. Here the CDR3 reads CASLLRGFQETQYF. DNA for the CDR3: TGTGCCAGCCTTCTAAGGGGGTTCCAAGAGACCCAGTACTTC.

This clonotype was counted many times. The junction and the germline gene differ at one end; a read error may be behind it. The rearrangement joins TRBV7-2 to TRBJ2-1, with 10 bases that match TRBD2. CDR1 SGHTA and CDR2 FQGNSA come from the germline V gene. The CDR3 extends over 14 amino acids. CDR3 DNA sequence: TGTGCCAGCAGGTTAGCGGGAGGAGGTAATGAGCAGTTCTTC. Amino acid sequence: CASRLAGGGNEQFF.

This clonotype was recorded a few times. This chain connects TRBV5-1 to TRBJ2-3, with D unresolved. Germline V CDR1 and CDR2: SGHRS, YFSETQ. This CDR3 comprises 13 residues. Trimming shortened V by 4 bases and J by 5 bases, and 11 bases separated the two germline ends. The CDR3 loop is CASSRHYRDTQYF. The CDR3 DNA is TGCGCCAGCAGCAGACACTATCGAGATACGCAGTATTTT.

This chain joins TRBV11-3 and TRBJ2-1; D might be TRBD2 (7 bases). V lost 5 bases and J 8 bases, leaving 10 bases between the germline ends. The CDR3 runs to 12 residues. Germline assignment: CDR1 SGHNT and CDR2 YENEEA. DNA for the CDR3: TGTGCCAGCAGCAGGGGGGGCGATGAGCAGTTCTTC. It yields the protein CASSRGGDEQFF.

This clonotype was counted a few times. The J gene is TRBJ1-6, the V gene TRBV28; D remains ambiguous. Trimming pared 7 bases from V and 8 bases from J, leaving 15 bases between. Germline V CDR1 and CDR2: MDHEN, SYDVKM. The CDR3 length is 14 residues. The CDR3 DNA sequence: TGTGCCAGCATCGGCCACGGGAGGTATTCACCCCTCCACTTT. This codes for CASIGHGRYSPLHF. The variable domain in full, with the rest retrieved from reference TRBV28 and TRBJ1-6, is DVKVTQSSRYLVKRTGEKVFLECVQDMDHENMFWYRQDPGLGLRLIYFSYDVKMKEKGDIPEGYSVSREKKERFSLILESASTNQTSMYLCASIGHGRYSPLHFGNGTRLTVT.

This clonotype was picked up a small number of times. The chain employs TRBV7-8 and TRBJ1-1, with D maybe TRBD1 (5 bases). This CDR3 is 15 amino acids long. Per the germline V gene, CDR1 is SGHVS and CDR2 is FQNEAQ. Trimming took 3 bases from V and 0 from J, leaving 11 bases between them. The CDR3 here is CASSFPQGMNTEAFF. CDR3 sequence (DNA): TGTGCCAGCAGCTTTCCCCAGGGAATGAACACTGAAGCTTTCTTT.

The V gene is TRBV11-1, the J gene TRBJ1-6; D unresolved. The CDR3 runs 17 residues. Germline CDR1 SGHAT, CDR2 FQDESV (reference sequence). The V gene lost 1 base and the J gene lost 9 bases, with 19 bases spanning the gap. The CDR3 DNA sequence: TGTGCCAGCAGCTTAGACAGCCTTTCCCACCGTCTTTCACCCCTCCACTTT. Residues: CASSLDSLSHRLSPLHF.

In its sample, this clonotype was seen a few times. This chain joins TRBV27 and TRBJ2-5, with 7 bases lining up with TRBD1. The CDR3 runs to 18 residues. Trimming cost V 5 bases and J 3 bases; bases outside gene matches: 18. Germline V gives CDR1 MNHEY, CDR2 SMNVEV (reference sequence). The CDR3 region is CASSTHARQGRREETQYF. CDR3 sequence (DNA): TGTGCCAGCAGTACCCACGCCAGACAGGGCCGTCGCGAAGAGACCCAGTACTTC.

The chain is built from TRBV6-2 or TRBV6-3 and TRBJ2-1; no reliable D call. Trimming removed 7 bases at V and 5 bases at J, with 9 bases between. Germline CDR1 and CDR2: MNHEY and SVGEGT. The CDR3 contains 12 residues. The CDR3 loop reads CASTFPDNEQFF. As DNA, the CDR3 is TGTGCCAGCACCTTCCCCGACAATGAGCAGTTCTTC.

The chain carries TRBV7-9 and TRBJ2-3; D may match TRBD1 or TRBD2 (6 bases each). The germline V gene encodes CDR1 SEHNR and CDR2 FQNEAQ (reference sequence). V dropped 1 base and J dropped 0 bases, with 20 bases sitting between them. There are 19 residues in the CDR3. The CDR3, as DNA: TGTGCCAGCAGCTTAGATCTGTTCGGCCGGGGGACAAGCACAGATACGCAGTATTTT. Its protein is CASSLDLFGRGTSTDTQYF.